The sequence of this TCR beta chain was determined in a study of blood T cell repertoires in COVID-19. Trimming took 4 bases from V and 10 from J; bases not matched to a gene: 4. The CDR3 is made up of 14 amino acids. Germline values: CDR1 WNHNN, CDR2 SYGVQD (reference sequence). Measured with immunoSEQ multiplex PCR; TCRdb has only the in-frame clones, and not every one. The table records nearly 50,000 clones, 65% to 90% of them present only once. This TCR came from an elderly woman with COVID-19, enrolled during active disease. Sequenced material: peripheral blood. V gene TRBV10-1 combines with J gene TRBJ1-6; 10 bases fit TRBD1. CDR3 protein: CASSGQGAISPLHF. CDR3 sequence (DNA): TGCGCCAGCAGTGGACAGGGGGCGATATCACCCCTCCACTTT.